The 29 T cell receptor beta chains below were found in one sample sequenced in a study of shared clonotypes between healthy human individuals. The method was immunoSEQ multiplex PCR; TCRdb's version includes in-frame clones alone and lacks a portion of them. Of about 490,000 clones in the sample, around three quarters were seen once. The sample was PBMCs. These receptor sequences come from a woman in her thirties or forties in good health. Some clones in this sample may be carry-over from other donors' samples.

The chain employs TRBV4-1 and TRBJ1-5; 9 nucleotides match TRBD1. Losses at the gene ends were 6 bases for V and 4 bases for J; bases not matched to a gene: 7. Germline V gene data show CDR1 as MGHRA and CDR2 as YSYEKL. The CDR3 loop spans 15 amino acids. CDR3 coding DNA: TGCGCCAGCAGTTTATCGGGACAGGGTAATCAGCCCCAGCATTTT. This codes for CASSLSGQGNQPQHF.

The chain carries TRBV6-1 and TRBJ1-3, with no clear D. Germline V lookup: CDR1 MNHNS, CDR2 SASEGT. The CDR3 totals 14 residues. The V end lost 2 bases, the J end lost 0 bases, and 5 bases lay between the germline ends. CDR3 nucleotide sequence: TGTGCCAGCAGTGAATTACGCTCTGGAAACACCATATATTTT. It yields the protein CASSELRSGNTIYF.

The chain combines TRBV28 with TRBJ1-2, with D perhaps TRBD1 (6 bases). Trimming pared 7 bases from V and 3 bases from J, leaving 15 bases between. The CDR3 spans 14 residues. Looked up from germline, CDR1 is MDHEN and CDR2 is SYDVKM. CDR3 amino acids: CASTTGYVDYGYTF. The CDR3 nucleotides are TGTGCCAGCACCACAGGGTACGTTGACTATGGCTACACCTTC.

The rearrangement uses TRBV28 and TRBJ1-1; 9 nucleotides align to TRBD1. Germline values: CDR1 MDHEN, CDR2 SYDVKM. After removal of 1 base from V and 0 bases from J, the junction contained 6 bases not matched to a gene. The CDR3 consists of 17 residues. The chain's CDR3 is CASSLLPGTGMNTEAFF. Here the CDR3 DNA reads TGTGCCAGCAGTTTATTACCTGGGACAGGGATGAACACTGAAGCTTTCTTT.

The chain combines TRBV7-8 with TRBJ1-5, with a weak D call TRBD1 (5 bases). The germline CDR1 and CDR2 sequences are SGHVS and FQNEAQ. Trimming shortened V by 4 bases and J by 3 bases, and 7 bases separated the two germline ends. This CDR3 has 13 amino acids. The CDR3 DNA reads TGTGCCAGCAGCTCGGGGCACAATCAGCCCCAGCATTTT. Translation gives CASSSGHNQPQHF.

The gene calls are TRBV30 and TRBJ1-4; no clear D gene. The germline V gene has CDR1 GTSNPN and CDR2 SVGIG (reference sequence). This CDR3 comprises 14 residues. The germline V and J ends were trimmed by 6 bases and 4 bases, with 15 bases remaining between them. The DNA of the CDR3 is TGTGCCTGTAACGACGGACTTCTTAATGAAAAACTGTTTTTT. Protein: CACNDGLLNEKLFF.

This clone appeared a single time. Here the CDR3 reads CASSAWGAKNTEAFF. The CDR3 DNA reads as TGTGCCAGCAGCGCGTGGGGGGCAAAGAACACTGAAGCTTTCTTT. The rearrangement uses TRBV9 and TRBJ1-1, with D possibly being TRBD1 (6 bases). CDR3 length: 15 residues. Trimming left V 3 bases short and J 1 base short, with 13 bases between. Germline CDR1 SGDLS, CDR2 YYNGEE.

The chain is built from TRBV7-6 and TRBJ2-2, with 12 bases aligning to TRBD1. V lost 5 bases, J lost 6 bases, and 10 bases stayed unmatched. This CDR3 spans 17 amino acids. Germline CDR1 and CDR2: SGHVS and FNYEAQ. CDR3 sequence reads: CASSKHHGTGGSGELFF. In DNA form, the CDR3 reads TGTGCCAGCAGCAAACACCATGGGACAGGGGGCTCCGGGGAGCTGTTTTTT.

This rearrangement joins TRBV30 to TRBJ2-1, with 12 nucleotides matching TRBD1. Trimming took 2 bases from V and 8 from J; bases not matched to a gene: 4. The CDR3 spans 14 residues. In germline, CDR1 is GTSNPN, CDR2 SVGIG (reference sequence). This CDR3 is CAWSLGTGGHEQFF. The CDR3 bases are TGTGCCTGGAGTCTAGGGACAGGGGGCCATGAGCAGTTCTTC.

This clone was seen only a few times. The chain has TRBV2 and TRBJ2-3; 11 bases map to TRBD2. The CDR3 contains 14 residues. The V gene end was trimmed by 6 bases and the J gene end by 6 bases; junction bases not matched to a gene: 5. The germline V gene encodes CDR1 SNHLY and CDR2 FYNNEI. The CDR3 reads CASRRASGRDTQYF. The CDR3 DNA sequence: TGTGCCAGCAGGAGGGCTAGCGGGAGGGATACGCAGTATTTT. Using reference TRBV2 and TRBJ2-3 for the parts outside the CDR3, the full variable domain is EPEVTQTPSHQVTQMGQEVILRCVPISNHLYFYWYRQILGQKVEFLVSFYNNEISEKSEIFDDQFSVERPDGSNFTLKIRSTKLEDSAMYFCASRRASGRDTQYFGPGTRLTVL.

The chain recombines TRBV10-3 with TRBJ2-7, with D possibly matching TRBD1 (5 bases). The CDR3 has 11 amino acids. Germline assignment: CDR1 ENHRY and CDR2 SYGVKD. The CDR3 loop is CGAGSDYEQYF. The CDR3 nucleotides read TGTGGAGCAGGGTCGGATTACGAGCAGTACTTC.

This clone has a single count. The chain recombines TRBV11-2 with TRBJ2-5, with D possibly being TRBD2 (5 bases). The V gene's germline CDR1 is SGHAT and CDR2 FQNNGV. The CDR3 totals 18 residues. The V and J ends lost 0 bases and 2 bases respectively, with 19 bases between them. Here the CDR3 DNA reads TGTGCCAGCAGCTTAGAATGGCGGGCCCAGAGAGGGCAAGAGACCCAGTACTTC. Amino acids: CASSLEWRAQRGQETQYF. The entire variable domain, with the rest obtained from reference TRBV11-2 and TRBJ2-5, is as follows: EAGVAQSPRYKIIEKRQSVAFWCNPISGHATLYWYQQILGQGPKLLIQFQNNGVVDDSQLPKDRFSAERLKGVDSTLKIQPAKLEDSAVYLCASSLEWRAQRGQETQYFGPGTRLLVL.

Only one count was recorded for this clone. The chain is built from TRBV28 and TRBJ1-2; possible D gene TRBD1, 5 bases. V lost 5 bases, J lost 1 base, and 11 bases lay in between. The CDR3 runs 14 residues. CDR1 MDHEN and CDR2 SYDVKM come from the germline V gene. CDR3 region: CASSSLGGNYGYTF. The CDR3 DNA reads as TGTGCCAGCAGTAGTCTTGGGGGTAACTATGGCTACACCTTC.

The chain uses TRBV6-6 and TRBJ1-3; D is ambiguous. V gave up 2 bases and J gave up 11 bases, with 16 bases separating them. The length of the CDR3 is 14 residues. Germline CDR1 reads MNHNY; CDR2 reads SVGAGI (reference sequence). The CDR3 DNA reads as TGTGCCAGCAGTTACAATCGTGGGCCTCGGGCCATATATTTT. As protein: CASSYNRGPRAIYF.

V usage is TRBV10-3 and J usage is TRBJ2-2; D ambiguous. Germline V CDR1 and CDR2: ENHRY, SYGVKD. This CDR3 has 16 amino acids. V gave up 5 bases and J gave up 1 base, with 14 bases separating them. CDR3 DNA sequence: TGTGCCATCAGTCTGGTCCCGACACTGAACACCGGGGAGCTGTTTTTT. It is translated as CAISLVPTLNTGELFF.

V is TRBV28 and J is TRBJ2-7, with 7 bases that match TRBD1. From germline, CDR1 is MDHEN and CDR2 SYDVKM. With 1 base clipped from V and 0 bases from J, the junction kept 9 bases outside the gene matches. There are 17 residues in the CDR3. This CDR3 is CASSLYGTVFSSYEQYF. In DNA form, the CDR3 reads TGTGCCAGCAGTTTATATGGGACAGTATTTAGCTCCTACGAGCAGTACTTC.

The V gene is TRBV5-4, the J gene TRBJ1-1, with TRBD1 as a possible D gene (6 bases). Trimming left V 7 bases short and J 3 bases short, with 16 bases between. CDR1 is SGHNT and CDR2 is YYREEE in the germline V gene (reference sequence). The CDR3 contains 14 residues. CDR3 in amino acids: CASFRGGGHTEAFF. CDR3 nucleotides: TGTGCCAGCTTTCGAGGCGGGGGGCACACTGAAGCTTTCTTT.

The chain has TRBV2 and TRBJ2-7; D call uncertain. Looked up from germline, CDR1 is SNHLY and CDR2 is FYNNEI. This CDR3 spans 15 amino acids. V lost 7 bases and J lost 0, with 16 bases in between. The CDR3 DNA reads as TGTGCCAGCAAGATAGGCAGCGTGAGCTCCTACGAGCAGTACTTC. Its protein product is CASKIGSVSSYEQYF.

V usage is TRBV2 and J usage is TRBJ1-2; no reliable D call. CDR1 and CDR2 (germline): SNHLY, FYNNEI. The length of the CDR3 is 13 residues. The germline V and J ends were trimmed by 4 bases and 1 base, with 7 bases remaining between them. The CDR3 loop is CASSVVVNYGYTF. In nucleotides, the CDR3 is TGTGCCAGCAGTGTAGTAGTTAACTATGGCTACACCTTC.

The chain couples TRBV7-9 to TRBJ2-1, with D possibly matching TRBD2 (5 bases). Trimming cost V 3 bases and J 2 bases, with 11 bases left between them. The CDR3 spans 15 residues. Germline V gives CDR1 SEHNR, CDR2 FQNEAQ (reference sequence). The CDR3 sequence is CASSFAGLTYNEQFF. The CDR3 DNA sequence: TGTGCCAGCAGCTTCGCGGGCCTAACCTACAATGAGCAGTTCTTC.

This clone was detected only once. The chain links TRBV4-3 to TRBJ2-3; TRBD2 matches 7 bases. This CDR3 contains 13 residues. Germline V gives CDR1 LGHNA, CDR2 YSLEER. The V gene end was trimmed by 2 bases and the J gene end by 5 bases; junction bases not matched to a gene: 1. The CDR3 sequence: CASSQLAGDTQYF. CDR3 nucleotides: TGCGCCAGCAGCCAATTAGCGGGAGATACGCAGTATTTT.

The chain uses TRBV29-1 and TRBJ2-7; 9 bases agree with TRBD2. CDR3 size: 14 residues. V shed 7 bases and J 5 bases; nucleotides not matched to a gene: 12. The germline gives CDR1 SQVTM, CDR2 ANQGSEA. The CDR3 nucleotides read TGCAGCGCTACACTTAGCGGGAGTTATCACGAGCAGTACTTC. Translation: CSATLSGSYHEQYF.

With regard to this clone: Since a far larger clone is one base different, this is likely a read error. The chain has TRBV6-6 and TRBJ2-1; no firm D call. Trimming removed 6 bases from V and 4 bases from J, with 13 bases in between. The length of the CDR3 is 14 residues. Germline lookup yields CDR1 MNHNY and CDR2 SVGAGI (reference sequence). The CDR3 is CASSRGSAYNEQFF. The CDR3 coding sequence is TGTGCCAGCAGCCGCGGCAGCGCTTACAATGAGCAGTTCTTC.

The chain couples TRBV7-3 to TRBJ2-3; 13 nucleotides line up with TRBD2. CDR3 length: 17 amino acids. Germline CDR1 reads SGHTA; CDR2 reads FQGTGA. The V gene end was trimmed by 5 bases and the J gene end by 3 bases; junction bases not matched to a gene: 8. CDR3: CASSPRTSGRQTDTQYF. In DNA, the CDR3 is TGTGCCAGCAGCCCCAGGACTAGCGGGAGACAAACAGATACGCAGTATTTT. Based on the CDR3 plus reference TRBV7-3 and TRBJ2-3, the full variable domain is GAGVSQTPSNKVTEKGKYVELRCDPISGHTALYWYRQSLGQGPEFLIYFQGTGAADDSGLPNDRFFAVRPEGSVSTLKIQRTERGDSAVYLCASSPRTSGRQTDTQYFGPGTRLTVL.

V and J are TRBV6-5 and TRBJ2-3; D call uncertain. The CDR3 contains 12 residues. Trimming shortened V by 0 bases and J by 10 bases, and 8 bases separated the two germline ends. CDR1 and CDR2 (germline): MNHEY, SVGAGI. CDR3 nucleotide sequence: TGTGCCAGCAGTTACTCCCGGGTAGCGCAGTATTTT. Translated: CASSYSRVAQYF.

V is TRBV29-1 and J is TRBJ2-7; the match to TRBD2 covers 16 bases. The germline V gene has CDR1 SQVTM and CDR2 ANQGSEA. The CDR3 sequence is 15 residues long. The V segment lost 6 bases and the J segment 4 bases; nucleotides outside the gene matches: 6. CDR3 bases: TGCAGCGTGAGGGGACTAGCGGGAGGGGCATACGAGCAGTACTTC. Translation: CSVRGLAGGAYEQYF.

The J gene is TRBJ2-1, the V gene TRBV7-2; TRBD2 aligns across 8 bases. The trim removed 1 base at V and 4 bases at J, leaving 3 bases unmatched. This CDR3 region has 15 residues. The germline V gene encodes CDR1 SGHTA and CDR2 FQGNSA. The CDR3 sequence: CASSLEEREYNEQFF. Here the CDR3 DNA reads TGTGCCAGCAGCTTAGAGGAGCGGGAGTACAATGAGCAGTTCTTC.

This chain joins TRBV6-6 and TRBJ1-2, with TRBD1 identical over 9 bases. J lost 2 bases, V lost 5 bases, and 6 bases had no gene match. Germline assignment: CDR1 MNHNY and CDR2 SVGAGI (reference sequence). The CDR3 loop spans 15 amino acids. The CDR3 protein is CASSPGQGRNYGYTF. The CDR3 DNA reads as TGTGCCAGCAGTCCAGGACAGGGGAGGAACTATGGCTACACCTTC.

This sequence joins TRBV4-2 and TRBJ2-5; D is uncertain. The CDR3 has 17 residues. Germline lookup yields CDR1 LGHNA and CDR2 YNFKEQ. Between the trimmed V and J ends, which lost 0 bases and 1 base, there was a span of 15 bases. CDR3 nucleotide sequence: TGTGCCAGCAGCCAAGAAGTTTATAGGGCTCGCCAAGAGACCCAGTACTTC. Translated: CASSQEVYRARQETQYF.